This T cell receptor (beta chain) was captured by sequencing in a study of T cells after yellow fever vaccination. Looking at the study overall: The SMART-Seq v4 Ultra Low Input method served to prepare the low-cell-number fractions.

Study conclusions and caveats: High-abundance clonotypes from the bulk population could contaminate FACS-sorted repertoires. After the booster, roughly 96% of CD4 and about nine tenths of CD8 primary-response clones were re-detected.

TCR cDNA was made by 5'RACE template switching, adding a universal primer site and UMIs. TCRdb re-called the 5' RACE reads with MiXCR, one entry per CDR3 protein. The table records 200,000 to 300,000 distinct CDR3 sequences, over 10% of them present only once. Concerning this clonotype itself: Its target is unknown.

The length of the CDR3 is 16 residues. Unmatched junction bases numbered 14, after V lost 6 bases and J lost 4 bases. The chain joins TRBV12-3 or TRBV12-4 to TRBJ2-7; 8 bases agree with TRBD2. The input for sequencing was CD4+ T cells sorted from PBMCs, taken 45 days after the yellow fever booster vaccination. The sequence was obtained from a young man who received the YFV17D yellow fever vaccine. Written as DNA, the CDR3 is TGTGCCAGCAGCAAATCCAGCGCTAGCGGGTATTACGAGCAGTACTTC. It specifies CASSKSSASGYYEQYF.